These 11 T cell receptor beta chains originate from one sample sequenced in a study of shared clonotypes between healthy human individuals. Clones were sequenced by immunoSEQ multiplex PCR, and TCRdb holds only the in-frame ones, with some missing. Of about half a million clones in the sample, 65% to 85% were seen once. The source material was PBMCs. These receptors originate from a woman in her forties in good health. Some clones in this sample may be carry-over from other donors' samples.

For this clone: Given a far larger clone just one base away, this is likely a sequencing read error. The V and J genes are TRBV7-6 and TRBJ2-5, with 8 bases that match TRBD1. Germline loops: CDR1 SGHVS, CDR2 FNYEAQ. The length of the CDR3 is 13 residues. CDR3 DNA: TGTGCCAGCAGCCTAGGACAGGGTGGGACCCAGAACTTC. Protein sequence: CASSLGQGGTQNF.

The V call is TRBV4-1, the J call TRBJ1-2, with D unresolved. CDR1 is MGHRA, CDR2 YSYEKL, per germline. V was cut by 5 bases and J by 8 bases, with 18 bases left in between. CDR3 length equals 14 residues. CDR3 loop: CASSGRPLGKGYTF. The CDR3 DNA follows: TGCGCCAGCAGCGGACGACCTCTGGGCAAGGGCTACACCTTC.

Worth noting for this clone: This likely came from a read error, as a far larger clone is one base away. As DNA, the CDR3 is TGTGCCAGCAGTGAAGCGGTAAGGACAGGGGCTCGGCAGCCCCAGCATTTT. Protein product: CASSEAVRTGARQPQHF. The chain couples TRBV2 to TRBJ1-5; the match to TRBD1 covers 9 bases. The ends lost 0 bases at V and 7 bases at J; junction bases unmatched: 10. From germline, CDR1 is SNHLY and CDR2 FYNNEI. The CDR3 is 17 residues long.

Remarks on this clone: Within the sample, other DNA sequences also encode this same CDR3. The chain joins TRBV6-5 to TRBJ1-1; a possible D gene is TRBD1 (5 bases). The germline V gene has CDR1 MNHEY and CDR2 SVGAGI. The CDR3 sequence is 14 residues long. V lost 0 bases and J lost 0, with 5 bases in between. For the CDR3, the DNA is TGTGCCAGCAGTTACTCGACAGTGAACACTGAAGCTTTCTTT. Its translation is CASSYSTVNTEAFF.

The rearrangement joins TRBV6-6 to TRBJ2-1; 8 nucleotides line up with TRBD2. V lost 0 bases to trimming and J lost 12 bases; unmatched junction nucleotides: 7. The CDR3 extends over 14 amino acids. CDR1 and CDR2 from the germline V gene are MNHNY and SVGAGI (reference sequence). CDR3 residues: CASSYSGLAEMQFF. In nucleotides, the CDR3 is TGTGCCAGCAGTTACTCTGGACTAGCCGAAATGCAGTTCTTC.

This clone came up once. The gene calls are TRBV5-4 and TRBJ2-1; 8 positions agree with TRBD1. The V gene's germline CDR1 is SGHNT and CDR2 YYREEE (reference sequence). With V trimmed by 4 bases and J by 5 bases, 8 bases remained unmatched. This CDR3 is 15 amino acids long. The CDR3 here is CASSIVDRADNEQFF. The DNA for the CDR3 is TGTGCCAGCAGCATCGTGGACAGGGCAGACAATGAGCAGTTCTTC.

This clone appeared once. The chain couples TRBV5-1 to TRBJ2-1; 13 bases match TRBD2. V was clipped by 3 bases and J by 10 bases; unmatched bases: 1. From germline, CDR1 is SGHRS and CDR2 YFSETQ. The CDR3 contains 13 residues. The CDR3 DNA is TGCGCCAGCAGCTGGACTAGCGGGAGCGAGCAGTTCTTC. The encoded protein is CASSWTSGSEQFF. Filled out from reference TRBV5-1 and TRBJ2-1, the complete variable domain reads KAGVTQTPRYLIKTRGQQVTLSCSPISGHRSVSWYQQTPGQGLQFLFEYFSETQRNKGNFPGRFSGRQFSNSRSEMNVSTLELGDSALYLCASSWTSGSEQFFGPGTRLTVL.

The chain joins TRBV5-4 to TRBJ1-2; TRBD1 might be the D (6 bases). This CDR3 is 14 amino acids long. V lost 2 bases to trimming and J lost 6 bases, with 14 bases between them. CDR1 and CDR2 (germline): SGHNT, YYREEE (reference sequence). CDR3 sequence: CASSFWGAAHGYTF. The CDR3 DNA sequence: TGTGCCAGCAGCTTCTGGGGGGCGGCCCATGGCTACACCTTC.

The chain links TRBV13 to TRBJ2-1, with a weak D call TRBD2 (5 bases). The CDR3 totals 13 residues. The germline V and J ends were trimmed by 5 bases and 9 bases, with 14 bases remaining between them. Germline CDR1 and CDR2: PRHDT and FYEKMQ (reference sequence). This chain's CDR3 is CASSPGGLGEQFF. The CDR3 DNA is TGTGCCAGCAGCCCGGGCGGACTCGGTGAGCAGTTCTTC. Variable domain in full (rest from reference TRBV13 and TRBJ2-1): AAGVIQSPRHLIKEKRETATLKCYPIPRHDTVYWYQQGPGQDPQFLISFYEKMQSDKGSIPDRFSAQQFSDYHSELNMSSLELGDSALYFCASSPGGLGEQFFGPGTRLTVL.

This clone turned up a few times. A much larger clone lies one base from this, so it may be a read error. This chain connects TRBV28 to TRBJ2-7; no reliable D call. Germline V gene data show CDR1 as MDHEN and CDR2 as SYDVKM. The CDR3 is made up of 14 amino acids. DNA of the CDR3: TGTGCCAGCAGTTTAGACACGGCTGCCTACGAGCAGCACTTC. It is translated as CASSLDTAAYEQHF.

The gene calls are TRBV25-1 and TRBJ2-2; D perhaps matches TRBD1 (6 bases). Trimming stripped 7 bases from V and 4 bases from J, with 10 bases between. The germline CDR1 and CDR2 sequences are MGHDK and SYGVNS. The CDR3 length is 13 residues. The CDR3 here is CASTKQGTGELFF. The DNA of the CDR3 is TGTGCCAGCACCAAACAGGGCACCGGGGAGCTGTTTTTT. Full variable domain (remainder filled in from reference TRBV25-1 and TRBJ2-2): EADIYQTPRYLVIGTGKKITLECSQTMGHDKMYWYQQDPGMELHLIHYSYGVNSTEKGDLSSESTVSRIRTEHFPLTLESARPSHTSQYLCASTKQGTGELFFGEGSRLTVL.